One sample yielded the 9 T cell receptor beta chains listed below, sequenced in a study of T cell repertoires in cytomegalovirus infection. The antigens these receptors bind are not known. One entry per CDR3 protein, called by TCRdb with MiXCR from the reads. In the table there are hundreds of thousands of distinct CDR3 sequences, around 35% of which are singletons. Sequenced here: cultured PBMCs, sampled from culture after CMV antigen stimulation. The receptors were gathered from a human donor in good health (CMV status not recorded). Some clones in this sample may be carry-over from other donors' samples.

This clonotype was picked up a small number of times. The rearrangement joins TRBV11-3 to TRBJ1-2; D unclear. Germline CDR1 is SGHNT and CDR2 is YENEEA. The CDR3 is 17 amino acids. V lost 0 bases to trimming and J lost 3 bases, with 17 bases between them. CDR3 DNA: TGTGCCAGCAGCTTAGACCAAGGGTCGGGAAGTTACTATGGCTACACCTTC. It yields the protein CASSLDQGSGSYYGYTF. Based on the CDR3 plus reference TRBV11-3 and TRBJ1-2, the full variable domain is EAGVVQSPRYKIIEKKQPVAFWCNPISGHNTLYWYLQNLGQGPELLIRYENEEAVDDSQLPKDRFSAERLKGVDSTLKIQPAELGDSAVYLCASSLDQGSGSYYGYTFGSGTRLTVV.

This clonotype has more than one count but fewer than ten. The J gene is TRBJ2-7, the V gene TRBV20-1; TRBD2 might be the D (5 bases). The germline V gene has CDR1 DFQATT and CDR2 SNEGSKA (reference sequence). This CDR3 is built from 13 residues. V was shortened by 3 bases and J by 6 bases, with 15 bases between the two germline ends. CDR3 nucleotide sequence: TGCAGTGCTAGCCGTGAGGGTTGGGGCGAGCAGTACTTC. This encodes CSASREGWGEQYF.

This clonotype was counted a few times. The CDR3 spells CASLISMGSTEAFF. CDR3 bases: TGTGCCAGCTTAATCTCCATGGGCTCCACTGAAGCTTTCTTT. The rearrangement links TRBV12-3 or TRBV12-4 to TRBJ1-1; no reliable D call. Trimming removed 8 bases from V and 4 bases from J, with 17 bases in between. This CDR3 is 14 amino acids long.

The table lists this clonotype with a few counts. The rearrangement joins TRBV7-8 to TRBJ2-3; 7 nucleotides match TRBD2. Germline V lookup: CDR1 SGHVS, CDR2 FQNEAQ. The CDR3 has 16 residues. Losses at the gene ends were 6 bases for V and 3 bases for J; bases not matched to a gene: 12. DNA for the CDR3: TGTGCCAGCAGGGGGGGGGGGAGATCGGGAACAGATACGCAGTATTTT. Its protein is CASRGGGRSGTDTQYF.

This clonotype has only a few counts. The rearrangement links TRBV4-1 to TRBJ1-1; D remains ambiguous. V lost 0 bases to trimming and J lost 7 bases, with 18 bases between them. Germline values: CDR1 MGHRA, CDR2 YSYEKL. The CDR3 runs 16 residues. CDR3 in DNA: TGCGCCAGCAGCCAAGACGTTTCGAGGCCGACCTATGAAGCTTTCTTT. Amino acids: CASSQDVSRPTYEAFF.

This clonotype was observed at least ten times. This chain joins TRBV7-2 and TRBJ1-6; TRBD1 matches 11 bases. There are 16 residues in the CDR3. Germline V CDR1 and CDR2: SGHTA, FQGNSA. V was clipped by 5 bases and J by 0 bases; unmatched bases: 0. CDR3 nucleotides: TGTGCCAGCAGCGGGACAGGGGGCTCCTATAATTCACCCCTCCACTTT. Translating gives CASSGTGGSYNSPLHF.

The chain links TRBV19 to TRBJ1-4; D possibly corresponds to TRBD1 (6 bases). CDR1 is LNHDA and CDR2 is SQIVND in the germline V gene (reference sequence). The CDR3 sequence is 14 residues long. Trimming removed 6 bases from V and 13 bases from J, with 21 bases in between. CDR3 DNA: TGTGCCAGTAGCTTGACAGGTCGGTTTTCGGGACTGTTTTTT. Protein product: CASSLTGRFSGLFF.

CDR3 DNA sequence: TGCGCCAGCAGCCAATTGACAGGGGGCCAAGAGACCCAGTACTTC. Amino acid sequence: CASSQLTGGQETQYF. This rearrangement joins TRBV4-1 to TRBJ2-5, with 9 nucleotides matching TRBD1. V shed 2 bases, J shed 1 base, and the junction held 2 bases outside the gene matches. Germline CDR1 reads MGHRA; CDR2 reads YSYEKL. The CDR3 loop spans 15 amino acids.

The sample holds a few counts of this clonotype. The rearrangement links TRBV7-9 to TRBJ2-1, with 7 bases lining up with TRBD2. Trimming at V came to 4 bases and at J to 5 bases, leaving 14 bases not matched to a gene. CDR1 is SEHNR, CDR2 FQNEAQ, per germline (reference sequence). The CDR3 runs 17 residues. The DNA of the CDR3 is TGTGCCAGCAGCTCTACCCCTGCATTCGGGAGGCACAATGAGCAGTTCTTC. It specifies CASSSTPAFGRHNEQFF. The full variable domain, rest sourced from reference TRBV7-9 and TRBJ2-1, is DTGVSQNPRHKITKRGQNVTFRCDPISEHNRLYWYRQTLGQGPEFLTYFQNEAQLEKSRLLSDRFSAERPKGSFSTLEIQRTEQGDSAMYLCASSSTPAFGRHNEQFFGPGTRLTVL.